This T cell receptor beta chain is drawn from a study of low-dose radiotherapy and immunotherapy resistance in tumors. Study summary: Every two weeks patients got nivolumab 240 mg flat dose, plus ipilimumab 1 mg/kg every six weeks, intravenously.

From germline, CDR1 is MNHNY and CDR2 SVGAGI (reference sequence). The CDR3 is 12 residues long. Trimming took 7 bases from V and 6 from J, leaving 9 bases between them. The study gave donors nivolumab, ipilimumab, aspirin, low-dose cyclophosphamide and low-dose radiotherapy. Inclusion covered patients whose advanced solid tumors lacked tumor-infiltrating lymphocytes. TRAV- and TRBV-specific primers primed first-strand cDNA, covering alpha and beta chains. TCRs were amplified for approximately 21 PCR cycles with a constant-region primer and V-primer adapter. TCRdb used MiXCR to reprocess the reads, holding one entry per CDR3 protein. This sample has 12,000 to 15,000 distinct CDR3 sequences, with approximately 50% found just once.

The sequence was obtained from a human donor with advanced metastatic prostate, ovarian, gallbladder or colorectal cancer (not recorded which). This table probably holds off-target reads from a library built for another chain. The chain has TRBV6-6 and TRBJ2-2; no definite D call. The DNA of the CDR3 is TGTGCCAGCATAGAAGGGTCCGGGGAGCTGTTTTTT. Translating it yields CASIEGSGELFF.